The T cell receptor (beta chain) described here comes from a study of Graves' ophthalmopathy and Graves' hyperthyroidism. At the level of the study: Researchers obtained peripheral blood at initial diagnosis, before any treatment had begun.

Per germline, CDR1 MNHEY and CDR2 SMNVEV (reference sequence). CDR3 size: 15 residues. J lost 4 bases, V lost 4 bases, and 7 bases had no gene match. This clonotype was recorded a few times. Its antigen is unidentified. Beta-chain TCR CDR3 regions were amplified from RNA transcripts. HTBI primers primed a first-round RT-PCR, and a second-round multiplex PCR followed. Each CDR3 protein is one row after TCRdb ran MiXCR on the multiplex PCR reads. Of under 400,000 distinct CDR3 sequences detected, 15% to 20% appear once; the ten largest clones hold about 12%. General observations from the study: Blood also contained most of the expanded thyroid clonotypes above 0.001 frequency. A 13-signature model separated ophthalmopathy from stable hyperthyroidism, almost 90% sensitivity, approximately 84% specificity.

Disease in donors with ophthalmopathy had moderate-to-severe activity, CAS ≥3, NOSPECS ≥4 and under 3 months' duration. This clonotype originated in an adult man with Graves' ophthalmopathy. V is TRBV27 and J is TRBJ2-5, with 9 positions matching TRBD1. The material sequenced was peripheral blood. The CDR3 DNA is TGTGCCAGCAGTTCGAGGGACAGGGCTGGAGAGACCCAGTACTTC. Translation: CASSSRDRAGETQYF.